Presented here are 16 T cell receptor beta chains from one specimen sequenced in a study of radiotherapy plus CTLA-4 blockade in lung cancer. Here immunoSEQ multiplex PCR was the method, and the copy in TCRdb shows in-frame clones only, minus some. The sample has some 30,000 clones, over 70% seen once. Source: peripheral blood, taken from a patient treated with radiotherapy plus ipilimumab. All receptors come from a human donor with non-small cell lung cancer that progressed on radiotherapy plus ipilimumab.

The chain joins TRBV14 to TRBJ1-1; D perhaps matches TRBD1 (5 bases). There are 15 residues in the CDR3. Trimming pared 3 bases from V and 2 bases from J, leaving 13 bases between. Per the germline V gene, CDR1 is SGHDN and CDR2 is FVKESK. In DNA form, the CDR3 reads TGTGCCAGCAGCCATGTAGGCAGGGCTAACACTGAAGCTTTCTTT. It codes for CASSHVGRANTEAFF. The full variable domain, rest sourced from reference TRBV14 and TRBJ1-1, is EAGVTQFPSHSVIEKGQTVTLRCDPISGHDNLYWYRRVMGKEIKFLLHFVKESKQDESGMPNNRFLAERTGGTYSTLKVQPAELEDSGVYFCASSHVGRANTEAFFGQGTRLTVV.

The CDR3 DNA follows: TGTGCCAGCAGTGAAGTAGACAGCAATGAAAAACTGTTTTTT. This encodes CASSEVDSNEKLFF. The chain couples TRBV2 to TRBJ1-4; TRBD1 might be the D (5 bases). CDR3 length equals 14 residues. CDR1 is SNHLY and CDR2 is FYNNEI in the germline V gene. Trimming removed 1 base from V and 5 bases from J, with 8 bases in between. The entire variable domain, with the rest obtained from reference TRBV2 and TRBJ1-4, is as follows: EPEVTQTPSHQVTQMGQEVILRCVPISNHLYFYWYRQILGQKVEFLVSFYNNEISEKSEIFDDQFSVERPDGSNFTLKIRSTKLEDSAMYFCASSEVDSNEKLFFGSGTQLSVL.

The rearrangement uses TRBV5-4 and TRBJ2-1; 10 nucleotides line up with TRBD1. Germline CDR1 is SGHNT and CDR2 is YYREEE (reference sequence). This CDR3 has 16 residues. The V segment lost 4 bases and the J segment 6 bases; nucleotides outside the gene matches: 10. The CDR3 DNA reads TGTGCCAGCAGCAGTACCGGGACAGGGGTTGTCAATGAGCAGTTCTTC. The encoded protein is CASSSTGTGVVNEQFF. Full variable domain (remainder filled in from reference TRBV5-4 and TRBJ2-1): ETGVTQSPTHLIKTRGQQVTLRCSSQSGHNTVSWYQQALGQGPQFIFQYYREEENGRGNFPPRFSGLQFPNYSSELNVNALELDDSALYLCASSSTGTGVVNEQFFGPGTRLTVL.

The rearrangement uses TRBV5-1 and TRBJ2-1; D perhaps matches TRBD2 (5 bases). Trimming shortened V by 4 bases and J by 2 bases, and 13 bases separated the two germline ends. In germline, CDR1 is SGHRS, CDR2 YFSETQ. The CDR3 has 15 amino acids. CDR3 DNA sequence: TGCGCCAGCAGCCTGGGCCCGGGGACCTACAATGAGCAGTTCTTC. It encodes CASSLGPGTYNEQFF.

This rearrangement joins TRBV5-6 to TRBJ2-1; 7 bases match TRBD2. This CDR3 has 16 amino acids. Germline-derived CDR1 and CDR2 are SGHDT and YYEEEE. V shed 0 bases and J 7 bases; nucleotides not matched to a gene: 10. The CDR3 DNA reads TGTGCCAGCAGCTTGGTTGGGAGGGCCCGACAGAATGAGCAGTTCTTC. Amino acid sequence: CASSLVGRARQNEQFF. Full variable domain (remainder filled in from reference TRBV5-6 and TRBJ2-1): DAGVTQSPTHLIKTRGQQVTLRCSPKSGHDTVSWYQQALGQGPQFIFQYYEEEERQRGNFPDRFSGHQFPNYSSELNVNALLLGDSALYLCASSLVGRARQNEQFFGPGTRLTVL.

This clone was recorded a few times. The chain is built from TRBV4-3 and TRBJ2-7, with D perhaps TRBD1 or TRBD2 (6 bases each). The V end lost 2 bases, the J end lost 4 bases, and 18 bases lay between the germline ends. Germline values: CDR1 LGHNA, CDR2 YSLEER. The CDR3 is 16 amino acids. CDR3 coding DNA: TGCGCCAGCAGCCAATCGAGCCGGGGGCGACAGTACGAGCAGTACTTC. Translation: CASSQSSRGRQYEQYF.

The chain combines TRBV5-8 with TRBJ1-5, with 12 bases identical to TRBD1. There are 17 residues in the CDR3. J was trimmed by 6 bases and V by 4 bases; bases with no gene match: 11. Looked up from germline, CDR1 is SGHTS and CDR2 is YDEGEE. The CDR3 loop reads CASSPLSGTGGGQPQHF. For the CDR3, the DNA is TGTGCCAGCAGCCCCTTATCCGGGACAGGGGGCGGTCAGCCCCAGCATTTT.

V is TRBV28 and J is TRBJ2-1; D is ambiguous. The CDR3 is 19 amino acids. CDR1 MDHEN and CDR2 SYDVKM come from the germline V gene. Trimming removed 4 bases at V and 4 bases at J, with 26 bases between. The CDR3 loop is CASSSPRVRTATLYNEQFF. The CDR3, as DNA: TGTGCCAGCAGTTCCCCCCGGGTCAGGACCGCAACCCTGTACAATGAGCAGTTCTTC.

This clone turned up a few times. The chain recombines TRBV5-4 with TRBJ2-1; the D gene is possibly TRBD2 (5 bases). Germline V gives CDR1 SGHNT, CDR2 YYREEE (reference sequence). The V end was cut by 2 bases, the J end by 6 bases, with 9 bases between. The CDR3 has 13 residues. DNA for the CDR3: TGTGCCAGCAGCTTACGAGGGAGCAATGAGCAGTTCTTC. Amino acids: CASSLRGSNEQFF.

The chain joins TRBV28 to TRBJ2-1; TRBD1 matches 8 bases. V was clipped by 5 bases and J by 3 bases; unmatched bases: 3. Germline assignment: CDR1 MDHEN and CDR2 SYDVKM. The CDR3 runs 14 residues. The CDR3 is CASSPDRDYNEQFF. The CDR3 nucleotides read TGTGCCAGCAGTCCGGACAGGGACTACAATGAGCAGTTCTTC. Drawing the rest from reference TRBV28 and TRBJ2-1, the complete variable domain is DVKVTQSSRYLVKRTGEKVFLECVQDMDHENMFWYRQDPGLGLRLIYFSYDVKMKEKGDIPEGYSVSREKKERFSLILESASTNQTSMYLCASSPDRDYNEQFFGPGTRLTVL.

The rearrangement links TRBV29-1 to TRBJ2-2; 8 bases match TRBD2. After removal of 6 bases from V and 1 base from J, the junction contained 10 bases not matched to a gene. The CDR3 spans 16 residues. Looked up from germline, CDR1 is SQVTM and CDR2 is ANQGSEA. The CDR3, as DNA: TGCAGCGTCCTCCGAACCGGGAGGGAGAACACCGGGGAGCTGTTTTTT. Protein sequence: CSVLRTGRENTGELFF.

This chain connects TRBV10-3 to TRBJ1-1; 7 nucleotides match TRBD1. The CDR3 covers 13 residues. The V and J ends lost 10 bases and 0 bases, in that order; junction bases with no gene match: 5. Germline lookup yields CDR1 ENHRY and CDR2 SYGVKD. This CDR3 reads CATRDSMNTEAFF. CDR3 DNA sequence: TGTGCCACCCGGGACAGTATGAACACTGAAGCTTTCTTT.

The V and J genes are TRBV4-1 and TRBJ2-7; D remains unclear. The CDR3 contains 18 residues. Deletions cut 0 bases from V and 4 bases from J, with 22 bases between. The germline V gene has CDR1 MGHRA and CDR2 YSYEKL. The CDR3, as DNA: TGCGCCAGCAGCCAAGATTCAACCGAATCAGAGAAAGCGTACGAGCAGTACTTC. Its protein is CASSQDSTESEKAYEQYF.

The V call is TRBV5-6, the J call TRBJ2-1, with TRBD2 identical over 12 bases. This CDR3 is built from 15 residues. Trimming at V came to 0 bases and at J to 15 bases, leaving 10 bases not matched to a gene. Germline CDR1 is SGHDT and CDR2 is YYEEEE. The CDR3 loop is CASSLAATSGRSRFF. The CDR3 nucleotides are TGTGCCAGCAGCTTGGCCGCCACTAGCGGGAGGTCCAGGTTCTTC.

The V and J genes are TRBV6-6 and TRBJ1-1; a possible D gene is TRBD1 (5 bases). CDR3 size: 11 residues. Trimming removed 1 base from V and 11 bases from J, with 8 bases in between. The germline gives CDR1 MNHNY, CDR2 SVGAGI (reference sequence). The DNA for the CDR3 is TGTGCCAGCAGTTACTTGGGACTCGCTTTCTTT. As protein: CASSYLGLAFF.

The chain employs TRBV19 and TRBJ1-2; the D gene is possibly TRBD1 (5 bases). V gave up 0 bases and J gave up 5 bases, with 13 bases separating them. Germline assignment: CDR1 LNHDA and CDR2 SQIVND (reference sequence). The CDR3 length is 15 residues. The CDR3 nucleotides read TGTGCCAGTAGTATAGAGGTACCAGGGTTGTATGGCTACACCTTC. This sequence encodes CASSIEVPGLYGYTF.